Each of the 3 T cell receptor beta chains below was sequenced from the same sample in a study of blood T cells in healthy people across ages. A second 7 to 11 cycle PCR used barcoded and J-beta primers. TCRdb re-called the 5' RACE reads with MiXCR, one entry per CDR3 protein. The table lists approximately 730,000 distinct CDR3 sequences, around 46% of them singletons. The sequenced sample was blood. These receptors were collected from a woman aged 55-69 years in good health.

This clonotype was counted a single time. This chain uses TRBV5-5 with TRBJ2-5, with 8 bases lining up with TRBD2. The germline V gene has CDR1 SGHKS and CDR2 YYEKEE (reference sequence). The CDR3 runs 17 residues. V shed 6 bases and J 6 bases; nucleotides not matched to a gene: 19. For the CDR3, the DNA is TGTGCCAGCATAAGCGGGGGATGGTTGGATGGGGAGAAGACCCAGTACTTC. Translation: CASISGGWLDGEKTQYF.

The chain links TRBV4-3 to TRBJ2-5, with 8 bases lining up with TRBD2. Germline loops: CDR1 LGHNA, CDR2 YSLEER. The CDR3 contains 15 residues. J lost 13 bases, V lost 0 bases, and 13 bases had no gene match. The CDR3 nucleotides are TGCGCCAGCAGCCAAGATGGGGGACTAGTTAATGAGCGGTACTTC. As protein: CASSQDGGLVNERYF.

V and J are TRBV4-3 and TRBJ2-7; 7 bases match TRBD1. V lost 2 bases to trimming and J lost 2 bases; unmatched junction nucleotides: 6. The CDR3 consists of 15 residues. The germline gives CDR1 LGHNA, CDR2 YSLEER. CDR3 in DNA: TGCGCCAGCAGCCAATACCGGGACAGTACCTACGAGCAGTACTTC. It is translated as CASSQYRDSTYEQYF.